The TCR beta chain described here comes from a study of regulatory T cells in long-lasting Graves disease. Construction of the TCR beta libraries employed iRepertoire HTBI primers in conjunction with Arm-PCR of CDR3 regions. TCRdb reanalysed the multiplex PCR reads using MiXCR and keeps one entry per CDR3 protein. The sample consists of about 380,000 distinct CDR3 sequences, 15% to 19% of them appearing once. Ten or more counts support this clonotype. Its specificity is unknown. Stated time point: newly diagnosed GD, antithyroid drugs for less than 3 months. TCR sequences were obtained from RNA taken from PBMCs. Trimming took 6 bases from V and 7 from J, leaving 18 bases between them. The germline gives CDR1 MDHEN, CDR2 SYDVKM. The CDR3 is 14 residues long. Whole-study results and caveats: Persistent disease was characterized by preferential usage of TRBV28, TRBJ1-2 and TRBJ2-5.

The sequence was obtained from a female donor with Graves disease. The rearrangement uses TRBV28 and TRBJ1-2, with a possible D match to TRBD1 (5 bases). This material consisted of peripheral blood mononuclear cells (PBMCs), taken at new diagnosis, from a patient treated with antithyroid drugs. The CDR3 DNA reads as TGTGCCAGCAGGACCCGGGACGGGGCGCCTGGCTACACCTTC. Its protein is CASRTRDGAPGYTF.